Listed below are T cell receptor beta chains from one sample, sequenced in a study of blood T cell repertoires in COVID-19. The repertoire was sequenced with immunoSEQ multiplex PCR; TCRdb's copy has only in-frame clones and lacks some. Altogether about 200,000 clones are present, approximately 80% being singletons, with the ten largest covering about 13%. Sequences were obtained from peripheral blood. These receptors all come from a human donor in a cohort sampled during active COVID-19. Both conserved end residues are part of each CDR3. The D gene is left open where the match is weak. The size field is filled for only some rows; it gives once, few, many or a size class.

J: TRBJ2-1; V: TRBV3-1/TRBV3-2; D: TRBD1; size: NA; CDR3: CASSQGDRPQFF; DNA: TGTGCCAGCAGCCAAGGGGACAGACCACAGTTCTTC
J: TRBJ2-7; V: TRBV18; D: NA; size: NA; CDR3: CASSPLPTSVAAYEQYF; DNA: TGTGCCAGCTCACCTCTCCCTACGAGCGTGGCCGCCTACGAGCAGTACTTC
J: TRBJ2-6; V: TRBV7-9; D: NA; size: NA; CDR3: CASSSRVSGANVLTF; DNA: TGTGCCAGCAGCAGCAGGGTTTCTGGGGCCAACGTCCTGACTTTC
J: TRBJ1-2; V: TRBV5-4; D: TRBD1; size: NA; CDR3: CASSLDRGYGYTF; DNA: TGTGCCAGCAGCTTGGACAGGGGCTATGGCTACACCTTC
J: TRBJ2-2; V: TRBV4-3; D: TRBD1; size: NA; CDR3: CASSPGTGVTGELFF; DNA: TGCGCCAGCAGCCCCGGGACAGGGGTCACCGGGGAGCTGTTTTTT
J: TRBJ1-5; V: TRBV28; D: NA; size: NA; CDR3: CASSLWASGDNQPQHF; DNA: TGTGCCAGCAGTTTATGGGCCTCGGGGGACAATCAGCCCCAGCATTTT
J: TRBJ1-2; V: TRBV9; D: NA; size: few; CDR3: CASSKEFDGYTF; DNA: TGTGCCAGCAGCAAGGAGTTCGATGGCTACACCTTC
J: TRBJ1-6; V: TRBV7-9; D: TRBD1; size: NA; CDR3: CASSSRQGIDSPLHF; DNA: TGTGCCAGCAGCTCCCGACAGGGGATCGATTCACCCCTCCACTTT
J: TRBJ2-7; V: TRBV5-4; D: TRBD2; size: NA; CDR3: CASSSGTSVPYEQYF; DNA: TGTGCCAGCAGCTCCGGGACTAGCGTACCCTACGAGCAGTACTTC
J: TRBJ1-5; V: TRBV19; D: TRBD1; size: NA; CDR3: CASSAGQGNNQPQHF; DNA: TGTGCCAGTAGTGCGGGACAGGGGAACAATCAGCCCCAGCATTTT
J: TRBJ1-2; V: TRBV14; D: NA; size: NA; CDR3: CASRPGGSKAHGYTF; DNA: TGTGCCAGCAGACCCGGCGGCAGCAAGGCCCATGGCTACACCTTC
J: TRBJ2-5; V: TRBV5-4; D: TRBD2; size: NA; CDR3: CASSLGGGEGETQYF; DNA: TGTGCCAGCAGCTTGGGTGGAGGGGAGGGAGAGACCCAGTACTTC
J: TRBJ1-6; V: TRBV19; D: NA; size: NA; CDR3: CASSIYEESPLHF; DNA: TGTGCCAGTAGTATTTATGAGGAATCACCCCTCCACTTT
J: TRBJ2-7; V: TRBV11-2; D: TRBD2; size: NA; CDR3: CASSLGASGRNEQYF; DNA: TGTGCCAGCAGCTTAGGGGCTAGCGGGAGAAACGAGCAGTACTTC
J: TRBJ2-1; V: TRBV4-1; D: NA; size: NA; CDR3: CASSQMPKGGIKDEQFF; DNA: TGCGCCAGCAGCCAAATGCCAAAGGGGGGGATAAAAGATGAGCAGTTCTTC
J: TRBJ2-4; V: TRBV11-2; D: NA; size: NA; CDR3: CASSLVREGNIQYF; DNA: TGTGCCAGCAGCTTAGTCCGGGAAGGGAACATTCAGTACTTC
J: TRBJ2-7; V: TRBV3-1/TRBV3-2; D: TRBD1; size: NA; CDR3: CASSQGQGRQVQYF; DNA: TGTGCCAGCAGCCAGGGACAGGGCCGACAGGTGCAGTACTTC
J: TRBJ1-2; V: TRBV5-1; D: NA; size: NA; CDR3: CASSFEQPYGYTF; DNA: TGCGCCAGCAGCTTCGAACAGCCTTATGGCTACACCTTC
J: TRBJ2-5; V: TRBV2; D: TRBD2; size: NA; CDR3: CASSSVAGGPYETQYF; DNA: TGTGCCAGCAGCTCTGTCGCGGGAGGGCCTTATGAGACCCAGTACTTC
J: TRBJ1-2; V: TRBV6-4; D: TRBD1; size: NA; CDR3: CASSEYSGGTYGYTF; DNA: TGTGCCAGCAGTGAATACTCAGGGGGCACCTATGGCTACACCTTC
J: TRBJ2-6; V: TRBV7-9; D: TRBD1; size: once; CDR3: CASSLRDRGF; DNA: TGTGCCAGCAGCCTCCGGGACAGGGGGTTC
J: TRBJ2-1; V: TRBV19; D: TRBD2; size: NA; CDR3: CASTPLAGGKNEQFF; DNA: TGTGCCAGTACCCCCCTAGCGGGAGGGAAAAATGAGCAGTTCTTC
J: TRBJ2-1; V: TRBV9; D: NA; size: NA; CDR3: CASSVGPPGDEQFF; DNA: TGTGCCAGCAGCGTAGGACCCCCCGGGGATGAGCAGTTCTTC
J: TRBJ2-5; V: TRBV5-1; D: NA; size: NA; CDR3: CASSLPGQETQYF; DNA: TGCGCCAGCAGCTTGCCAGGACAAGAGACCCAGTACTTC
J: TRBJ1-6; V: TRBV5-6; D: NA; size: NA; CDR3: CASSLVGGLGSPLHF; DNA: TGTGCCAGCAGCTTGGTCGGGGGACTGGGTTCACCCCTCCACTTT
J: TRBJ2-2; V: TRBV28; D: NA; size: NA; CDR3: CASSFPANTGELFF; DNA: TGTGCCAGCAGTTTTCCGGCGAACACCGGGGAGCTGTTTTTT
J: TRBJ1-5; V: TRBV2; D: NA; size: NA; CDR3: CASTNGGGNQPQHF; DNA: TGTGCCAGCACCAACGGGGGGGGGAATCAGCCCCAGCATTTT